This T cell receptor (beta chain) originates from a study of blood T cell repertoires in COVID-19. Across the whole study: COVID-19 samples from acute and convalescent phases originated in the United States, Italy and Spain. In each case, the material was cDNA or gDNA derived from T cells, B-cell-depleted T cells, or PBMCs.

Method: immunoSEQ multiplex PCR; TCRdb's copy keeps in-frame clones and lacks some. This table holds over 100,000 clones, about 89% found once. This clone has more than one count but fewer than ten. V lost 7 bases and J lost 4, with 20 bases in between. There are 16 residues in the CDR3. Germline CDR1 and CDR2: LNHDA and SQIVND (reference sequence). The receptor comes from a man aged 35 to 55 with acute or convalescent COVID-19. What was sequenced was peripheral blood. J is TRBJ2-1 and V is TRBV19, with D tentatively TRBD2 (6 bases). The CDR3: CASTTRGLPAYNEQFF. Here the CDR3 DNA reads TGTGCCAGTACCACCCGAGGACTACCAGCTTACAATGAGCAGTTCTTC.